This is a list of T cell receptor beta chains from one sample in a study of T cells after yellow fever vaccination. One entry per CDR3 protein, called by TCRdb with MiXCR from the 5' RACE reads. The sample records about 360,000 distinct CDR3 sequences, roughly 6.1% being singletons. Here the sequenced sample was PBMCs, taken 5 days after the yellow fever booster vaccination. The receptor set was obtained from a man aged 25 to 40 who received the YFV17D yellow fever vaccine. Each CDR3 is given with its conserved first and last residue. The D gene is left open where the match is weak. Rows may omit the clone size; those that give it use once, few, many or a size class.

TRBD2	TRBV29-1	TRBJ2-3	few	TGCAGCGTTGATATTGCGGGAGGGACAGATACGCAGTATTTT	CSVDIAGGTDTQYF
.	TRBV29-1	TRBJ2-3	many	TGCAGCGTTGACAGGGGGAGGGTTAGCACAGATACGCAGTATTTT	CSVDRGRVSTDTQYF
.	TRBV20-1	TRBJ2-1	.	TGCAGTGCTAGAGCTTCGCAGGGTAGCACATGGTTCTTC	CSARASQGSTWFF
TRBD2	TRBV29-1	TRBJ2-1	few	TGCAGCGTGGATCCCGGAGGACTAGCGGTTACTAGCTCCTACAATGAGCAGTTCTTC	CSVDPGGLAVTSSYNEQFF
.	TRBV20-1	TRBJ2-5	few	TGCAGTGCTAGCTCTGGACATGAGGAGGGCGAGACCCAGTACTTC	CSASSGHEEGETQYF
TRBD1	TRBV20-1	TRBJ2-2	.	TGCAGTGCTAGAGACAGGACAGGCAACACCGGGGAGCTGTTTTTT	CSARDRTGNTGELFF
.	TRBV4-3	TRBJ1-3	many	TGCGCCAGCAGCACCCACCGGGGGCCGGGTGTGACCATATATTTT	CASSTHRGPGVTIYF
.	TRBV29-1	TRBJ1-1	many	TGCAGCGTTCTAAGGGGTGTGAACACTGAAGCTTTCTTT	CSVLRGVNTEAFF
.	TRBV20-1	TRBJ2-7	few	TGCAGTGCTAGTCTTCGTCCATACTCGAACGAGCAGTACTTC	CSASLRPYSNEQYF
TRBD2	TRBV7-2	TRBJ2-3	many	TGTGCCAGCAGCTTAGCGTCAGCGGGAGGGCGATCGCAGTATTTT	CASSLASAGGRSQYF
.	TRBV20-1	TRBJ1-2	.	TGCAGCCCACATGGCAGGGATTTGGGTGGCTACACCTTC	CSPHGRDLGGYTF
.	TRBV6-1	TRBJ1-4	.	TGTGCCAGCAGAGTAAGACGGGCCGGGTATGAAAAACTGTTTTTT	CASRVRRAGYEKLFF
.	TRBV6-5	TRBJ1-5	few	TGTGCCAGCAGTTACTCCAGGGCAAGCAATCAGCCCCAGCATTTT	CASSYSRASNQPQHF
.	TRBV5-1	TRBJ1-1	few	TGCGCCAGCAGCTTGGGGGATGGGAACACTGAAGCTTTCTTT	CASSLGDGNTEAFF